This T cell receptor beta chain was captured by sequencing in a study of shared clonotypes between healthy human individuals. Profiling relied on immunoSEQ multiplex PCR, and the TCRdb table lists in-frame clones only, not all of them. This table holds millions of clones, less than 95% found once. Naive CD8 cells, CD45RO-negative and positively selected for CCR7, excluded terminally differentiated effector memory CD45RA+ cells. Sample: naive CD8+ T cells sorted from blood. This sequence originates from a young man in good health.

The CDR3 protein is CASSQVFVRPYEQYF. The CDR3 nucleotides read TGCGCCAGCAGCCAAGTGTTTGTCAGACCCTACGAGCAGTACTTC. The rearrangement uses TRBV4-1 and TRBJ2-7; D is undetermined. Germline assignment: CDR1 MGHRA and CDR2 YSYEKL. The V and J ends lost 1 base and 2 bases respectively, with 12 bases between them. The CDR3 runs 15 residues.